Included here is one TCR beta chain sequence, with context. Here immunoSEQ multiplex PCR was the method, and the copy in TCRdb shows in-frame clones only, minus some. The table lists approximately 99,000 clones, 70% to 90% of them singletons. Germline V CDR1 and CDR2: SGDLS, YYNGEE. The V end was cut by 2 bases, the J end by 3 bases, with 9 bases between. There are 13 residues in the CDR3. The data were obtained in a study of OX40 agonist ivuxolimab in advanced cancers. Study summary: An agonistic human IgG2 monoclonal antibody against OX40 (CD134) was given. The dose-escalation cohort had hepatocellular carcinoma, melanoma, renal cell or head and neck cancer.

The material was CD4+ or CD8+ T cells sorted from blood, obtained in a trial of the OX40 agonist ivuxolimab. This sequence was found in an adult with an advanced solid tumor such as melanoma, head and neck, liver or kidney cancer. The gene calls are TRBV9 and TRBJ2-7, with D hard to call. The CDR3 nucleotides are TGTGCCAGCAGCGTTACCGGGTTCTACGAGCAGTACTTC. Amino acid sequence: CASSVTGFYEQYF.